This T cell receptor beta chain was profiled in a study of T cell repertoires in cytomegalovirus infection. Study in general: Indications came from public TCR beta signatures; they pointed to CMV infection and to a matching HLA type.

TCRdb re-called the reads through MiXCR, storing one row per CDR3 protein. The data show some 310,000 distinct CDR3 sequences, roughly 25% seen once. Comment on this clonotype: The antigen remains unidentified.

The V and J ends lost 6 bases and 6 bases respectively, with 14 bases between them. The CDR3 covers 13 residues. The V gene's germline CDR1 is MNHNS and CDR2 SASEGT. V usage is TRBV6-1 and J usage is TRBJ1-1, with D tentatively TRBD1 (5 bases). Sample: cultured PBMCs, taken from culture after CMV antigen stimulation. The receptor was derived from a human donor in good health (CMV status not recorded). Some clones in this sample may be carry-over from other donors' samples. The CDR3 region is CASSKNRIPEAFF. The CDR3 bases are TGTGCCAGCAGCAAAAACAGGATCCCTGAAGCTTTCTTT.